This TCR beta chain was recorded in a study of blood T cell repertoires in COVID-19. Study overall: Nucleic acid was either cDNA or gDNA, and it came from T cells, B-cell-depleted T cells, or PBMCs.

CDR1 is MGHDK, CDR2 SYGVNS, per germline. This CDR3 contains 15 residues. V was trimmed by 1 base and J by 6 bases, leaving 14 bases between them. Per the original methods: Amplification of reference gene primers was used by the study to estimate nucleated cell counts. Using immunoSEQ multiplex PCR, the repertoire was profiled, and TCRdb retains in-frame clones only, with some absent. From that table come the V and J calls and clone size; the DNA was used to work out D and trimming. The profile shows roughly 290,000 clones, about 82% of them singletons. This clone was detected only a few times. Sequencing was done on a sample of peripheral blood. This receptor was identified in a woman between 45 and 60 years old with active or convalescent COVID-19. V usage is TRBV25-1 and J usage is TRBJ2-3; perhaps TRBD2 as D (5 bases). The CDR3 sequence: CASSESGMGFDTQYF. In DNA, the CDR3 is TGTGCCAGCAGTGAATCGGGGATGGGATTCGATACGCAGTATTTT.